The rows below give T cell receptor beta chains drawn from one sample of a study of T cell changes during pregnancy in multiple sclerosis. Sequencing used immunoSEQ multiplex PCR; TCRdb keeps in-frame clones, though not all of them. The sample shows 40,000 to 45,000 clones, around 90% of them seen only once. The sample here was CD4+ T cells from peripheral blood mononuclear cells, taken before pregnancy. The receptors come from a female donor with multiple sclerosis, enrolled in a pregnancy study. The CDR3 runs from the conserved cysteine through the conserved F or W. D genes are given only for firm matches. Clone sizes are given selectively: once, few, many, or a class where the clone is expanded.

>NA|TRBJ1-1|TRBV2|once
CASRAQTGTEAFF
TGTGCCAGCAGGGCTCAAACGGGGACTGAAGCTTTCTTT
>TRBD2|TRBJ2-1|TRBV4-3|NA
CASSHGLALNEQFF
TGCGCCAGCAGCCACGGACTAGCGTTGAATGAGCAGTTCTTC
>TRBD2|TRBJ2-3|TRBV7-2|NA
CASSSRLAGQRDTQYF
TGTGCCAGCAGCTCCAGACTAGCGGGGCAGAGGGATACGCAGTATTTT
>NA|TRBJ1-3|TRBV11-2|NA
CASREQSSGNTIYF
TGTGCCAGCAGGGAGCAGAGCTCTGGAAACACCATATATTTT
>NA|TRBJ2-7|TRBV11-2|NA
CASSLSGSSYEQYF
TGTGCCAGCAGCTTATCGGGAAGCTCCTACGAGCAGTACTTC
>TRBD1|TRBJ2-2|TRBV15|NA
CATSRDGTASNTGELFF
TGTGCCACCAGCAGAGACGGGACAGCTTCGAACACCGGGGAGCTGTTTTTT
>NA|TRBJ1-4|TRBV2|NA
CASSTTGSTNEKLFF
TGTGCCAGCAGTACCACAGGGTCTACTAATGAAAAACTGTTTTTT
>TRBD2|TRBJ2-7|TRBV9|NA
CASSSRLAGPYEQYF
TGTGCCAGCAGCTCTCGCCTAGCGGGGCCCTACGAGCAGTACTTC
>NA|TRBJ1-2|TRBV5-1|once
CASSLEAGVGHGYTF
TGCGCCAGCAGCCTGGAGGCGGGGGTCGGCCATGGCTACACCTTC
>TRBD1|TRBJ1-5|TRBV27|NA
CASRRQGGNQPQHF
TGTGCCAGCAGGAGACAGGGGGGAAATCAGCCCCAGCATTTT
>NA|TRBJ1-1|TRBV18|NA
CASSPQGYTEAFF
TGTGCCAGCTCACCGCAGGGATACACTGAAGCTTTCTTT
>NA|TRBJ1-5|TRBV6-5|NA
CASSFGGQPQHF
TGTGCCAGCAGTTTTGGGGGGCAGCCCCAGCATTTT
>TRBD1|TRBJ2-1|TRBV5-4|NA
CAGKRRQGVVNEQFF
TGTGCCGGGAAAAGGCGACAGGGGGTCGTCAATGAGCAGTTCTTC
>NA|TRBJ2-7|TRBV6-5|NA
CASSSRSPYEQYF
TGTGCCAGCAGTTCCAGGTCCCCCTACGAGCAGTACTTC
>NA|TRBJ2-3|TRBV19|NA
CASSPGPFTQYF
TGTGCCAGTAGTCCAGGGCCCTTTACGCAGTATTTT
>NA|TRBJ2-7|TRBV6-5|few
CASSPWRRSYEQYF
TGTGCCAGCAGTCCCTGGCGGAGATCCTACGAGCAGTACTTC
>NA|TRBJ1-5|TRBV29-1|once
CSVGRDYNQPQHF
TGCAGCGTGGGCCGGGATTACAATCAGCCCCAGCATTTT
>NA|TRBJ1-1|TRBV10-3|few
CAIKGGNTEAFF
TGTGCCATCAAAGGGGGGAACACTGAAGCTTTCTTT
>NA|TRBJ1-6|TRBV4-3|NA
CASSQENSSPLHF
TGCGCCAGCAGCCAAGAAAACTCATCACCCCTCCACTTT
>NA|TRBJ1-2|TRBV2|NA
CASSEALRMGEDGYTF
TGTGCCAGCAGTGAAGCGCTTCGGATGGGGGAGGATGGCTACACCTTC
>TRBD1|TRBJ1-4|TRBV9|NA
CASSARDRGRNREKLFF
TGTGCCAGCAGCGCCCGGGACAGGGGGCGAAATCGAGAAAAACTGTTTTTT
>TRBD1|TRBJ1-1|TRBV5-1|NA
CASSTGQAGTEAFF
TGCGCCAGCAGCACCGGACAGGCGGGCACTGAAGCTTTCTTT
>TRBD1|TRBJ1-2|TRBV7-8|NA
CASSLYRDRGNGYTF
TGTGCCAGCAGCTTATATAGGGACAGGGGGAATGGCTACACCTTC
>NA|TRBJ1-3|TRBV10-2|once
CASRDNNGNTIYF
TGCGCCAGCAGGGACAATAACGGAAACACCATATATTTT
>TRBD1|TRBJ1-4|TRBV2|NA
CASSGSGQAEKLFF
TGTGCCAGCAGTGGGTCCGGACAGGCAGAAAAACTGTTTTTT
>TRBD2|TRBJ2-5|TRBV18|NA
CASSPAPSGSLETQYF
TGTGCCAGCTCACCGGCGCCTAGCGGGAGTTTAGAGACCCAGTACTTC
>NA|TRBJ2-3|TRBV7-8|NA
CASSFQGTDTQYF
TGTGCCAGCAGCTTCCAGGGTACAGATACGCAGTATTTT
>NA|TRBJ1-2|TRBV27|NA
CASLSRAKGYTF
TGTGCCAGTTTATCCAGGGCCAAGGGCTACACCTTC
>NA|TRBJ2-3|TRBV5-4|NA
CASSLPGAGTSTDTQYF
TGTGCCAGCAGCCTGCCTGGGGCGGGGACTAGCACAGATACGCAGTATTTT
>NA|TRBJ1-5|TRBV5-8|NA
CASSLGQLSNQPQHF
TGTGCCAGCAGCTTAGGACAGTTAAGCAATCAGCCCCAGCATTTT
>NA|TRBJ2-7|TRBV14|NA
CASWTGEQYF
TGTGCCAGCTGGACGGGGGAGCAGTACTTC
>TRBD1|TRBJ1-2|TRBV9|NA
CASSVAPAGGTGYGYTF
TGTGCCAGCAGCGTCGCCCCTGCAGGGGGCACAGGGTATGGCTACACCTTC
>TRBD2|TRBJ2-3|TRBV4-1|NA
CASSQEGAGGSDTQYF
TGCGCCAGCAGCCAAGAGGGAGCGGGAGGATCAGATACGCAGTATTTT
>NA|TRBJ2-7|TRBV25-1|NA
CASSVLTTTRSGEQYF
TGTGCCAGCAGTGTGCTTACCACGACTAGGTCGGGGGAGCAGTACTTC
>NA|TRBJ1-1|TRBV10-3|NA
CAISESSTGLVAFF
TGTGCCATCAGTGAGTCGTCCACAGGTTTAGTAGCTTTCTTT
>NA|TRBJ2-5|TRBV7-2|NA
CASSLTGTQYF
TGTGCCAGCAGCCTCACCGGGACACAGTACTTC
>NA|TRBJ2-2|TRBV7-2|NA
CASSLELFNTGELFF
TGTGCCAGCAGCTTAGAACTGTTTAACACCGGGGAGCTGTTTTTT
>NA|TRBJ1-1|TRBV30|once
CASTLGGAVETEAFF
TGTGCCTCGACATTAGGGGGGGCGGTGGAAACTGAAGCTTTCTTT
>TRBD1|TRBJ2-7|TRBV2|NA
CASSVPGGQGRKNF
TGTGCCAGCAGCGTTCCGGGAGGACAGGGGAGGAAGAACTTC
>NA|TRBJ1-3|TRBV18|NA
CASSPTAGSGNTIYF
TGTGCCAGCTCACCTACCGCCGGTTCTGGAAACACCATATATTTT
>TRBD2|TRBJ2-1|TRBV28|NA
CASSSTPGLARDEQFF
TGTGCCAGCAGTTCCACTCCTGGACTAGCCCGGGATGAGCAGTTCTTC
>NA|TRBJ2-1|TRBV2|NA
CASSEAGAKFF
TGTGCCAGCAGTGAAGCGGGGGCCAAGTTCTTC
>TRBD2|TRBJ2-3|TRBV4-1|NA
CASSPHGLGTDTQYF
TGCGCCAGCAGCCCACACGGACTAGGCACAGATACGCAGTATTTT
>TRBD1|TRBJ2-2|TRBV11-2|NA
CASSLALDRGTGELFF
TGTGCCAGCAGCTTAGCCCTGGACAGGGGAACCGGGGAGCTGTTTTTT
>TRBD1|TRBJ2-7|TRBV7-3|few
CASSPGQGNEQYF
TGTGCCAGCAGTCCGGGACAGGGCAACGAGCAGTACTTC
>TRBD2|TRBJ2-3|TRBV5-1|NA
CASSKGTSGMTDTQYF
TGCGCCAGCAGCAAGGGGACTAGCGGGATGACAGATACGCAGTATTTT
>NA|TRBJ2-5|TRBV30|NA
CAWRGIGDAGINQETQYF
TGTGCCTGGAGGGGAATTGGTGATGCCGGGATTAACCAAGAGACCCAGTACTTC
>TRBD2|TRBJ2-7|TRBV5-1|NA
CASSPGTSGRMWRGYEQYF
TGCGCCAGCAGCCCGGGGACTAGCGGGAGGATGTGGAGGGGCTACGAGCAGTACTTC
>NA|TRBJ2-5|TRBV18|NA
CASSPGRGGETQYF
TGTGCCAGCTCACCAGGAAGAGGGGGAGAGACCCAGTACTTC
>TRBD1|TRBJ1-2|TRBV7-2|NA
CASSPSGTGKDYGYTF
TGTGCCAGCAGCCCCTCCGGGACAGGAAAAGACTATGGCTACACCTTC